This T cell receptor beta chain comes out of a study of blood T cell repertoires in COVID-19. The assay was immunoSEQ multiplex PCR, and TCRdb's table has in-frame clones only and misses some. The sample holds a few hundred thousand clones, roughly four fifths seen once. A single count supports this clone. Recovered Cohort 3 donors showed two negative PCRs, clearance, or symptom resolution. Germline-derived CDR1 and CDR2 are MNHEY and SVGEGT. The CDR3 is 12 amino acids. Trimming pared 6 bases from V and 3 bases from J, leaving 9 bases between. This receptor was identified in a man in his forties or fifties who had recovered from COVID-19. This chain links TRBV6-2 or TRBV6-3 with TRBJ2-7; D gene unclear. Sequences were obtained from PBMCs or T cells enriched from blood (not recorded which). The CDR3 nucleotides read TGTGCCAGCAGCCTTGCCTACTACGAGCAGTACTTC. Translating gives CASSLAYYEQYF.